The 9 T cell receptor beta chains listed next were all sequenced from one sample in a study of post-analysis software for immune sequencing data. Study-wide results and caveats: TRBV segments more frequent in patients than in controls numbered five and included TRBV5-6, TRBV5-1 and TRBV20-1.

These receptors are not linked to any known antigen. Prepared TCR beta cDNA libraries contained unique molecular identifiers. TCRdb re-called the PCR reads through MiXCR, storing one row per CDR3 protein. The sample records roughly 650,000 distinct CDR3 sequences, more than 50% being singletons. The specimen sequenced was blood. The receptors originated from a girl aged 2 to 10 with multiple sclerosis.

This sequence joins TRBV6-1 and TRBJ2-1, with 7 bases lining up with TRBD2. The germline CDR1 and CDR2 sequences are MNHNS and SASEGT. The CDR3 totals 14 residues. Trimming removed 2 bases from V and 9 bases from J; junction bases left unmatched: 7. The CDR3 is CASSEQVVAGEQFF. The CDR3 DNA sequence: TGTGCCAGCAGTGAACAGGTTGTAGCGGGTGAGCAGTTCTTC.

In its sample, this clonotype was seen a few times. The V call is TRBV5-1, the J call TRBJ1-2; D gene uncertain. Trimming pared 4 bases from V and 8 bases from J, leaving 15 bases between. CDR1 and CDR2 from the germline V gene are SGHRS and YFSETQ. The CDR3 is made up of 13 amino acids. CDR3 protein: CASSPDKFGGYTF. In DNA, the CDR3 is TGCGCCAGCAGCCCCGACAAGTTCGGCGGCTACACCTTC.

J is TRBJ2-4 and V is TRBV7-3; 13 positions match TRBD2. The CDR3 is 14 amino acids. Germline values: CDR1 SGHTA, CDR2 FQGTGA. Trimming cost V 1 base and J 13 bases; bases outside gene matches: 4. The CDR3 region is CASSLMGLAGQQYF. CDR3 nucleotide sequence: TGTGCCAGCAGCTTAATGGGACTAGCGGGACAACAGTACTTC.

This clonotype has only a few counts. The chain has TRBV29-1 and TRBJ2-1; no definite D call. Germline V gives CDR1 SQVTM, CDR2 ANQGSEA. This CDR3 comprises 10 residues. V shed 7 bases and J shed 8 bases, with 9 bases lying between them. The CDR3 sequence is CSGSWDEQFF. The CDR3 coding sequence is TGCAGCGGGAGTTGGGATGAGCAGTTCTTC.

This sequence joins TRBV12-3 or TRBV12-4 and TRBJ2-3; TRBD2 aligns across 10 bases. V was pared by 6 bases and J by 5 bases, with 8 bases of the junction left unmatched. The CDR3 loop spans 15 amino acids. CDR3 sequence reads: CASRRGLAEGDTQYF. For the CDR3, the DNA is TGTGCCAGCAGGCGAGGACTAGCGGAGGGAGATACGCAGTATTTT.

This clonotype came up a few times. The rearrangement uses TRBV9 and TRBJ2-1; 7 positions agree with TRBD1. This CDR3 spans 18 amino acids. V shed 2 bases, J shed 2 bases, and the junction held 13 bases outside the gene matches. The germline V gene encodes CDR1 SGDLS and CDR2 YYNGEE. Here the CDR3 DNA reads TGTGCCAGCAGCGTCCGTCCCCTGGGGACAGCGACCTACAATGAGCAGTTCTTC. Encoded protein: CASSVRPLGTATYNEQFF.

The rearrangement links TRBV21-1 to TRBJ2-7; the table's D call of TRBD2 was not tested on the DNA. TRBV21-1 is marked as a pseudogene. This CDR3 has 17 amino acids. The CDR3 nucleotides read TGTGCCAGCAGCTCCCAATTTAGCGGGATTCAACCCTACGAGCAGTACTTC. Amino acids: CASSSQFSGIQPYEQYF.

J is TRBJ2-1 and V is TRBV24-1; the D gene could be TRBD1 or TRBD2 (6 bases each). V gave up 7 bases and J gave up 2 bases, with 20 bases separating them. Germline CDR1 and CDR2: KGHDR and SFDVKD. The CDR3 has 17 amino acids. The CDR3 spells CATRGGKWWAPYNEQFF. The CDR3 DNA reads TGTGCCACCAGAGGGGGGAAGTGGTGGGCCCCCTACAATGAGCAGTTCTTC.

The rearrangement joins TRBV4-1 to TRBJ2-3; D is possibly TRBD2 (5 bases). Germline lookup yields CDR1 MGHRA and CDR2 YSYEKL. The V end lost 0 bases, the J end lost 1 base, and 8 bases lay between the germline ends. The CDR3 covers 15 residues. The CDR3, as DNA: TGCGCCAGCAGCCAAGATAGCGCAGGCACAGATACGCAGTATTTT. It translates to CASSQDSAGTDTQYF.